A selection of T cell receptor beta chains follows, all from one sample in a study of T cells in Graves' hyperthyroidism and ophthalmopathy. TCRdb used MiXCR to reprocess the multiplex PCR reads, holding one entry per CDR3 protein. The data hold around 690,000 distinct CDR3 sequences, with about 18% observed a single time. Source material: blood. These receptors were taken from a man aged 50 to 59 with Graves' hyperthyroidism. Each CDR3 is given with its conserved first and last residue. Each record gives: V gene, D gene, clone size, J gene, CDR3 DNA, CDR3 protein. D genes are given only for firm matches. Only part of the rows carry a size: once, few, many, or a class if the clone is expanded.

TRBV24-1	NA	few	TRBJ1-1	TGTGCCACCTCGAATCGGACAGAATTGAACACTGAAGCTTTCTTT	CATSNRTELNTEAFF
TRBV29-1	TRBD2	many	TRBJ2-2	TGCAGCGTTGAAGAAAGCGGGAGGGCGACCGGGGAGCTGTTTTTT	CSVEESGRATGELFF
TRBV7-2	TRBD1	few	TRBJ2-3	TGTGCCAGCAGCCGGGACAGTTATGAGATCGTAGATACGCAGTATTTT	CASSRDSYEIVDTQYF
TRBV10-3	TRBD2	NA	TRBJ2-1	TGTGCCATCAGGGACGGGACTAGCTGGGGCAATCAGCAGTTCTTC	CAIRDGTSWGNQQFF
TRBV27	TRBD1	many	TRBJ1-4	TGTGCCAGCCGCTCCGGGACAGGACTAACTAATGAAAAACTGTTTTTT	CASRSGTGLTNEKLFF
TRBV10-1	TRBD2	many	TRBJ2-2	TGCGCCAGCAGCGACTATGGGCTAGCGGGGAACACCGGGGAGCTGTTTTTT	CASSDYGLAGNTGELFF
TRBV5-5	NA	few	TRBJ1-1	TGTGCCAGCACGGGACTCCAGTCGAACACTGAAGCTTTCTTT	CASTGLQSNTEAFF
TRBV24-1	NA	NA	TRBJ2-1	TGTGCCCCCCTTATAGAGCAGTTCTTC	CAPLIEQFF
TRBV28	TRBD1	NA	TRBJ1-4	TGTGCCAGCAGTGACCAGGGGGTTACTAACGAAAAACTGTTTTTT	CASSDQGVTNEKLFF
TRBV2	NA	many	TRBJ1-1	TGTGCCAGCAGTGAGGGACGCGGCGTCCACACTGAAGCTTTCTTT	CASSEGRGVHTEAFF